This T cell receptor beta chain was observed in a study of T cell clonotyping in hematopoietic cell transplantation. Samples: about 28 days before transplant, then days 30, 100 and 180 after. Only in-frame clones appear in the TCRdb table, and some are missing; sequencing was by immunoSEQ multiplex PCR. The repertoire holds some 14,000 clones, 86% seen once, with more than 10% in the top ten. Overall study results and limits: No sorting was done, leaving CD4 and CD8 contributions mixed. Graft donor and pretransplant recipient Inverse Simpson Index values predicted broader posttransplant TCR diversity. Few recipient clonotypes overlapped donors; over 95% were de novo at given depth.

Notes on this clone: Its target is unknown.

Germline loops: CDR1 MNHNY, CDR2 SVGAGI (reference sequence). The CDR3 extends over 15 amino acids. The V and J ends lost 2 bases and 6 bases respectively, with 13 bases between them. The clonotype comes from a male patient in his fifties who had an allogeneic stem cell transplant from an unrelated donor, so T cells may come from the graft donor. Some clones in this sample may be carry-over from other donors' samples. The sample in question was PBMCs, obtained 100 days after allogeneic stem cell transplant. The chain employs TRBV6-6 and TRBJ2-2; weak D call: TRBD1 (6 bases). The CDR3 protein is CASSYGTLGAGELFF. The CDR3 DNA reads as TGTGCCAGCAGTTACGGGACACTCGGAGCCGGGGAGCTGTTTTTT.